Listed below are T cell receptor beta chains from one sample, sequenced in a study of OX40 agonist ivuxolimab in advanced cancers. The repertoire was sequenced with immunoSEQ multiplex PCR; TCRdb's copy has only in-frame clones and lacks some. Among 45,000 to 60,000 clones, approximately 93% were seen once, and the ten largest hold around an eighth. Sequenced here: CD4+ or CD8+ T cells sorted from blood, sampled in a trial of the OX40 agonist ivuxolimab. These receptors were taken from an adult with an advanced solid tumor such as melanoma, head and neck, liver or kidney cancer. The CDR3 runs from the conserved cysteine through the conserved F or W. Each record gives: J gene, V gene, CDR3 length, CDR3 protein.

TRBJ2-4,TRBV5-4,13,CASSLKRDRIQYF
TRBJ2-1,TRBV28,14,CASSTRTGRNEQFF
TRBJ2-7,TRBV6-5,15,CASSSASANSYEQYF
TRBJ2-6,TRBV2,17,CASRPTGGASGANVLTF
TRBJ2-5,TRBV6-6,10,CASSSETQYF
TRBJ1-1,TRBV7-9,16,CASSPRDRGESTEAFF
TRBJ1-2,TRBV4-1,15,CASSRIDRVSYGYTF
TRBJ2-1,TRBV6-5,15,CASSSGQGSYNEQFF
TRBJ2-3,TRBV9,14,CASSVGVDTDTQYF
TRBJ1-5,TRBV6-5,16,CASSSTPFYSNQPQHF
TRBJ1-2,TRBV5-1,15,CASSLGDRALYGYTF
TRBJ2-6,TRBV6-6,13,CASRLLGANVLTF
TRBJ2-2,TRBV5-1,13,CASSLQGTGELFF
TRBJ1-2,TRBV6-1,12,CASRRPHYGYTF
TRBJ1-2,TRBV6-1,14,CASSEAGSNYGYTF
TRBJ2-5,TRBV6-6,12,CASRWGAETQYF
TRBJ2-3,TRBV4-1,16,CASSQDGLAGTDTQYF